A single sample is the source of the 19 T cell receptor beta chains below, sequenced in a study of OX40 agonist ivuxolimab in advanced cancers. The table came from immunoSEQ multiplex PCR; TCRdb's copy has only in-frame clones and leaves some out. The data contain 65,000 to 90,000 clones, approximately 90% of them singletons. This sample comprised CD4+ or CD8+ T cells sorted from blood, obtained in a trial of the OX40 agonist ivuxolimab. Source of these receptors: an adult with an advanced solid tumor such as melanoma, head and neck, liver or kidney cancer.

The chain employs TRBV27 and TRBJ2-1; 9 nucleotides match TRBD2. The CDR3 length is 20 residues. V lost 5 bases to trimming and J lost 4 bases; unmatched junction nucleotides: 21. Per the germline V gene, CDR1 is MNHEY and CDR2 is SMNVEV (reference sequence). CDR3 residues: CASSLVSPGRASGIYNEQFF. Written as DNA, the CDR3 is TGTGCCAGCAGTCTCGTGTCCCCCGGCCGGGCTAGCGGGATATACAATGAGCAGTTCTTC.

V and J are TRBV27 and TRBJ1-6; D is unclear. This CDR3 is 14 amino acids long. V shed 7 bases and J shed 5 bases, with 12 bases lying between them. From germline, CDR1 is MNHEY and CDR2 SMNVEV (reference sequence). The CDR3: CASKVGPHNSPLHF. For the CDR3, the DNA is TGTGCCAGCAAGGTCGGTCCGCATAATTCACCCCTCCACTTT.

The chain combines TRBV5-6 with TRBJ2-7, with 10 bases matching TRBD1. Germline CDR1 is SGHDT and CDR2 is YYEEEE. This CDR3 contains 15 residues. Trimming removed 4 bases from V and 5 bases from J; junction bases left unmatched: 9. DNA for the CDR3: TGTGCCAGCAGCGCCGCCGGGACAGGGGCGAACGAGCAGTACTTC. This codes for CASSAAGTGANEQYF. Full variable domain (rest looked up from reference TRBV5-6 and TRBJ2-7): DAGVTQSPTHLIKTRGQQVTLRCSPKSGHDTVSWYQQALGQGPQFIFQYYEEEERQRGNFPDRFSGHQFPNYSSELNVNALLLGDSALYLCASSAAGTGANEQYFGPGTRLTVT.

This clone has only a few counts. The rearrangement joins TRBV7-8 to TRBJ1-2; TRBD1 matches at 7 bases. This CDR3 is 14 amino acids long. Germline values: CDR1 SGHVS, CDR2 FQNEAQ. V lost 5 bases to trimming and J lost 10 bases; unmatched junction nucleotides: 13. This chain's CDR3 is CASSLGQPSGVYTF. The CDR3 nucleotides read TGTGCCAGCAGCCTGGGACAGCCCTCGGGTGTCTACACCTTC. The variable domain in full, with the rest retrieved from reference TRBV7-8 and TRBJ1-2, is GAGVSQSPRYKVAKRGQDVALRCDPISGHVSLFWYQQALGQGPEFLTYFQNEAQLDKSGLPSDRFFAERPEGSVSTLKIQRTQQEDSAVYLCASSLGQPSGVYTFGSGTRLTVV.

V usage is TRBV5-1 and J usage is TRBJ1-2; the D gene is possibly TRBD1 (5 bases). There are 12 residues in the CDR3. Germline CDR1 is SGHRS and CDR2 is YFSETQ. Trimming stripped 0 bases from V and 9 bases from J, with 9 bases between. The CDR3 sequence: CASSLARVRYTF. CDR3 DNA sequence: TGCGCCAGCAGCTTGGCCAGGGTTCGCTACACCTTC.

The chain carries TRBV5-6 and TRBJ1-1, with 9 bases fitting TRBD1. This CDR3 contains 16 residues. The germline gives CDR1 SGHDT, CDR2 YYEEEE. The J segment lost 0 bases and the V segment lost 3 bases, leaving 6 bases of the junction unmatched. The CDR3 reads CASSWGTGTMNTEAFF. The CDR3 DNA reads TGTGCCAGCAGCTGGGGGACAGGGACAATGAACACTGAAGCTTTCTTT.

The chain combines TRBV5-6 with TRBJ2-7; D is ambiguous. This CDR3 spans 12 amino acids. The germline gives CDR1 SGHDT, CDR2 YYEEEE. Trimming removed 4 bases at V and 5 bases at J, with 10 bases between. The CDR3 DNA is TGTGCCAGCAGCCCACTCGGACACGAGCAGTACTTC. Its translation: CASSPLGHEQYF.

The V gene is TRBV7-2, the J gene TRBJ1-2; a possible D gene is TRBD1 (5 bases). The CDR3 contains 15 residues. V was cut by 5 bases and J by 4 bases, with 17 bases left in between. Per germline, CDR1 SGHTA and CDR2 FQGNSA. The CDR3 bases are TGTGCCAGCAGCACGACAGTTGGCCTGATCTATGGCTACACCTTC. Protein sequence: CASSTTVGLIYGYTF. The full variable domain, with the rest looked up from reference TRBV7-2 and TRBJ1-2, is GAGVSQSPSNKVTEKGKDVELRCDPISGHTALYWYRQSLGQGLEFLIYFQGNSAPDKSGLPSDRFSAERTGGSVSTLTIQRTQQEDSAVYLCASSTTVGLIYGYTFGSGTRLTVV.

The chain is built from TRBV30 and TRBJ1-4; D unclear. V lost 2 bases to trimming and J lost 8 bases, with 18 bases between them. The CDR3 consists of 15 residues. Germline-derived CDR1 and CDR2 are GTSNPN and SVGIG (reference sequence). The CDR3, as DNA: TGTGCCTGGAGTATAGTTCGTGCAGTCAACGAAAAACTGTTTTTT. Translation gives CAWSIVRAVNEKLFF.

This chain connects TRBV9 to TRBJ2-6; no reliable D call. The CDR3 length is 14 residues. The V end lost 2 bases, the J end lost 0 bases, and 3 bases lay between the germline ends. The germline V gene encodes CDR1 SGDLS and CDR2 YYNGEE. For the CDR3, the DNA is TGTGCCAGCAGCGTTGTCTCTGGGGCCAACGTCCTGACTTTC. Translation gives CASSVVSGANVLTF.

The rearrangement joins TRBV7-9 to TRBJ1-1; D is ambiguous. The V and J ends lost 2 bases and 6 bases respectively, with 4 bases between them. Per germline, CDR1 SEHNR and CDR2 FQNEAQ (reference sequence). The length of the CDR3 is 11 residues. The CDR3 spells CASSLSAEAFF. Written as DNA, the CDR3 is TGTGCCAGCAGCTTATCGGCTGAAGCTTTCTTT.

The CDR3 DNA follows: TGTGCCAGCAGCAATTACGATCCAAATGGCTACACCTTC. Residues: CASSNYDPNGYTF. The V and J genes are TRBV5-6 and TRBJ1-2; D unresolved. Between the trimmed V and J ends, which lost 4 bases and 6 bases, there was a span of 13 bases. CDR3 size: 13 residues. CDR1 and CDR2 from the germline V gene are SGHDT and YYEEEE.

The chain carries TRBV19 and TRBJ2-7; possibly TRBD1 for D (7 bases). V was shortened by 6 bases and J by 7 bases, with 16 bases between the two germline ends. The CDR3 spans 13 residues. Germline V gene data show CDR1 as LNHDA and CDR2 as SQIVND (reference sequence). The CDR3 DNA reads TGTGCCAGTAGAGGAGGGGGCTTCGGAGAGCAGTACTTC. This gives the protein CASRGGGFGEQYF.

The J gene is TRBJ2-1, the V gene TRBV4-1; D tentatively reads TRBD1 or TRBD2 (5 bases each). This CDR3 comprises 13 residues. Germline CDR1 and CDR2: MGHRA and YSYEKL. The germline V and J ends were trimmed by 2 bases and 7 bases, with 9 bases remaining between them. The CDR3: CASSQRDGNEQFF. CDR3 sequence (DNA): TGCGCCAGCAGCCAAAGGGACGGAAATGAGCAGTTCTTC.

The chain uses TRBV2 and TRBJ2-7; the match to TRBD1 covers 9 bases. This CDR3 is 15 amino acids long. Germline CDR1 reads SNHLY; CDR2 reads FYNNEI. J gave up 1 base and V 4 bases, and 5 bases lay outside the gene matches. CDR3 residues: CASSVVGTGSYEQYF. The CDR3 DNA is TGTGCCAGCAGTGTGGTAGGGACAGGGTCCTACGAGCAGTACTTC. The complete variable domain, with remaining parts taken from reference TRBV2 and TRBJ2-7, reads EPEVTQTPSHQVTQMGQEVILRCVPISNHLYFYWYRQILGQKVEFLVSFYNNEISEKSEIFDDQFSVERPDGSNFTLKIRSTKLEDSAMYFCASSVVGTGSYEQYFGPGTRLTVT.

V gene TRBV11-3 combines with J gene TRBJ2-3, with D perhaps TRBD2 (5 bases). This CDR3 region has 11 residues. The germline gives CDR1 SGHNT, CDR2 YENEEA. Trimming shortened V by 4 bases and J by 6 bases, and 5 bases separated the two germline ends. CDR3: CASSSGDTQYF. CDR3 bases: TGTGCCAGCAGCTCGGGGGATACGCAGTATTTT.

The chain combines TRBV7-9 with TRBJ1-1, with D possibly matching TRBD1 (5 bases). The CDR3 is 13 amino acids. CDR1 and CDR2 from the germline V gene are SEHNR and FQNEAQ (reference sequence). Trimming shortened V by 3 bases and J by 3 bases, and 8 bases separated the two germline ends. For the CDR3, the DNA is TGTGCCAGCAGCTTCGAAGGGGACACTGAAGCTTTCTTT. It translates to CASSFEGDTEAFF.

This clone was found once. The rearrangement uses TRBV6-4 and TRBJ2-2; D gene unclear. Trimming shortened V by 3 bases and J by 6 bases, and 17 bases separated the two germline ends. Germline CDR1 MRHNA, CDR2 SNTAGT. The CDR3 is 16 amino acids. The DNA of the CDR3 is TGTGCCAGCAGTGAGCAGCGTGGGAAGGGTTCCGGGGAGCTGTTTTTT. It encodes CASSEQRGKGSGELFF.

This chain links TRBV7-8 with TRBJ2-1; no clear D gene. The V end was cut by 0 bases, the J end by 8 bases, with 14 bases between. CDR3 length equals 15 residues. Germline V gene data show CDR1 as SGHVS and CDR2 as FQNEAQ. The CDR3 loop reads CASSLAIFVGDEQFF. In DNA form, the CDR3 reads TGTGCCAGCAGCTTAGCGATCTTCGTAGGTGATGAGCAGTTCTTC.